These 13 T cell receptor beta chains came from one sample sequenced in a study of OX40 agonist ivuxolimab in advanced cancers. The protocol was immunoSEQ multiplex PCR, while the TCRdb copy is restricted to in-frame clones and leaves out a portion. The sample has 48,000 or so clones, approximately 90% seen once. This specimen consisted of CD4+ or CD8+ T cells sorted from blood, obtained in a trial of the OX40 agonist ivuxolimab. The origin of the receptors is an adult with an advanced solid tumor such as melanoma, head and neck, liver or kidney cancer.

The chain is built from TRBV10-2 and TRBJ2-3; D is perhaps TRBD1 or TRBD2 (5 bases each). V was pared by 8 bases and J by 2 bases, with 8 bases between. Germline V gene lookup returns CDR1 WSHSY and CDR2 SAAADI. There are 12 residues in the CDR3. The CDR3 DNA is TGCGCCAGCGGGGGTACCACAGATACGCAGTATTTT. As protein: CASGGTTDTQYF.

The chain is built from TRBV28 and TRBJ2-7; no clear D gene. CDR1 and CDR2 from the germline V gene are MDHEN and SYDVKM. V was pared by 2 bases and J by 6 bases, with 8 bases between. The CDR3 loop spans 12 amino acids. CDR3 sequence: CASSLGPGEQYF. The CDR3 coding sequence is TGTGCCAGCAGTTTAGGACCGGGCGAGCAGTACTTC.

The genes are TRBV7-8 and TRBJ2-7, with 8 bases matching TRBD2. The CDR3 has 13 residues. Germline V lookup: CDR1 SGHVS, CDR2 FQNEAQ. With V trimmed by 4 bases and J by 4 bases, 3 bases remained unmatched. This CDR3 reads CASSSGGAYEQYF. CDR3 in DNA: TGTGCCAGCAGCTCCGGGGGGGCGTACGAGCAGTACTTC.

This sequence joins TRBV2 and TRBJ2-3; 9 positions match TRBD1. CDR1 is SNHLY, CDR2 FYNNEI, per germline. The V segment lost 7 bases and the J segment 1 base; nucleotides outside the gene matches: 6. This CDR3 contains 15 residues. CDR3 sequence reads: CASKSRTGGTDTQYF. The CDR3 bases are TGTGCCAGCAAATCGAGGACAGGGGGCACAGATACGCAGTATTTT.

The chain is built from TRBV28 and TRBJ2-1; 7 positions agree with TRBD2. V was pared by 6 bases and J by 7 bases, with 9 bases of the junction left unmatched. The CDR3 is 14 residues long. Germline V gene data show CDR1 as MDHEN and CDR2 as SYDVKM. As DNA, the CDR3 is TGTGCCAGCAGCTGGGGAGGGATTCGGAATGAGCAGTTCTTC. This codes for CASSWGGIRNEQFF.

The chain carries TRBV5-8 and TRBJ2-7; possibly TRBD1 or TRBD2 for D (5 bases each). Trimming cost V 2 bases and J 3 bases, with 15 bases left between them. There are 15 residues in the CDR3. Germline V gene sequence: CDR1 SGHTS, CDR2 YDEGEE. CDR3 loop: CASSLGIGANYEQYF. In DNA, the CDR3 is TGTGCCAGCAGCTTAGGTATCGGGGCTAACTACGAGCAGTACTTC.

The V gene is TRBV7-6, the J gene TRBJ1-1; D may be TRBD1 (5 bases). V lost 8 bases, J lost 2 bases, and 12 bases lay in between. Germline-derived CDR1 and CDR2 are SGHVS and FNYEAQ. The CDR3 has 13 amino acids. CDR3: CASGVGANTEAFF. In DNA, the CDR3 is TGTGCCAGCGGAGTAGGGGCCAACACTGAAGCTTTCTTT.

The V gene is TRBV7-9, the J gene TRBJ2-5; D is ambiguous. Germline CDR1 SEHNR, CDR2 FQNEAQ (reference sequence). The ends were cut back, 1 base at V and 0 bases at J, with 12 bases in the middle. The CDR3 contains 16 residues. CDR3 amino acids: CASSLGVGMYQETQYF. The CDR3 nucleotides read TGTGCCAGCAGCTTAGGGGTAGGGATGTACCAAGAGACCCAGTACTTC.

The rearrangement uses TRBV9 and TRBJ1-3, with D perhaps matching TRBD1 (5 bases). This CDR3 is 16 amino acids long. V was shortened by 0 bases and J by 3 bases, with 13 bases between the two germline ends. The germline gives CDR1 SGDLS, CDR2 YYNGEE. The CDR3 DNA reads TGTGCCAGCAGCGTAGGAGGCAGGGCTTATGGAAACACCATATATTTT. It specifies CASSVGGRAYGNTIYF.

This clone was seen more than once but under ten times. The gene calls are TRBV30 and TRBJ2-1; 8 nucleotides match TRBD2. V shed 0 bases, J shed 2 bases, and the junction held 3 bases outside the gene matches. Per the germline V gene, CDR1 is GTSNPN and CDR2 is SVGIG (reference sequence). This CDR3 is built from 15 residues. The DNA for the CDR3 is TGTGCCTGGAGTGTAGGGCGGGGGGCCTACAATGAGCAGTTCTTC. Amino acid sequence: CAWSVGRGAYNEQFF. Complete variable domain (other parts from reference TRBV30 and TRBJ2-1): SQTIHQWPATLVQPVGSPLSLECTVEGTSNPNLYWYRQAAGRGLQLLFYSVGIGQISSEVPQNLSASRPQDRQFILSSKKLLLSDSGFYLCAWSVGRGAYNEQFFGPGTRLTVL.

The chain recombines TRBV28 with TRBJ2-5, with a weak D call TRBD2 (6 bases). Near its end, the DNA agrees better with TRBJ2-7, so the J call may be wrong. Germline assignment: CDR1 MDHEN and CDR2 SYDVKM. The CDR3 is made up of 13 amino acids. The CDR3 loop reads CASSLAGGYEQYF. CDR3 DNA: TGTGCCAGCAGTTTAGCTGGGGGGTACGAGCAGTACTTC.

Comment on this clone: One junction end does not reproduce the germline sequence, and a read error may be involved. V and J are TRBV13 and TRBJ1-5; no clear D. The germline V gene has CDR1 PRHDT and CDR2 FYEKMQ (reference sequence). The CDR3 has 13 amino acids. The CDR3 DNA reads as TGTACCAGCAGCCGTTTACCGGATGGAGCCCAGCATTTT. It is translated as CTSSRLPDGAQHF.

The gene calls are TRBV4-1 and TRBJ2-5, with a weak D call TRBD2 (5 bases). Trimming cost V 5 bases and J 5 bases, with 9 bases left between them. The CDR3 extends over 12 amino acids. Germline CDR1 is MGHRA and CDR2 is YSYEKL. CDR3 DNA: TGCGCCAGCAGCGGGAGTAGGGAGACCCAGTACTTC. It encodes CASSGSRETQYF.